This T cell receptor beta chain was obtained from a study of blood T cell repertoires in COVID-19. At the level of the study: Collection of acute and convalescent COVID-19 samples took place in the United States, Italy and Spain. The cDNA or gDNA used as material had been derived from T cells, B-cell-depleted T cells, or PBMCs.

CDR1 MDHEN and CDR2 SYDVKM come from the germline V gene. The CDR3 consists of 15 residues. V lost 4 bases, J lost 11 bases, and 21 bases lay in between. Original processing methods: Amplifying reference gene primers gave estimates of nucleated cell counts. The data were produced by immunoSEQ multiplex PCR, yet TCRdb's version contains in-frame clones alone and is incomplete. V, J and clone size are taken as reported in that table, and D and trimming were inferred from the DNA itself. The sample gives roughly 120,000 clones, about 82% of which show up once; around 5% is in the top ten. J is TRBJ2-4 and V is TRBV28; tentative D call: TRBD2 (6 bases). Sequences were obtained from peripheral blood. The source is a human donor in a cohort sampled during active COVID-19. The CDR3, as DNA: TGTGCCAGCAGTTCGGTGGGTCCGGGGGTTGTGTTTCAGTACTTC. Translation: CASSSVGPGVVFQYF.